This T cell receptor beta chain was documented in a study of blood T cells in healthy people across ages. For the second PCR, which ran for about 6 to 11 cycles, a sample-barcoded 5' primer and a J-beta primer mix were used. In TCRdb, the 5' RACE reads were re-called with MiXCR into one record per CDR3 protein. The sample lists around 1,000,000 distinct CDR3 sequences, around two fifths occurring once. Findings and caveats of the study: Unsorted PBMC input precluded a conclusive naive versus antigen-experienced comparison. A strong correlation was seen between TCR beta diversity and naive T cell percentage. With age, beta diversity per million T cells declined roughly linearly, significantly by about 37.

CDR3 length: 13 amino acids. Germline CDR1 and CDR2: LGHNA and YNFKEQ. Turning to this clonotype: Its cognate antigen is unknown. One end of the junction is discordant with germline, which a read error may explain.

The sequenced sample consisted of blood. This sequence originates from a man aged 18-30 years in good health. The rearrangement joins TRBV4-2 to TRBJ1-3; TRBD1 might be the D (5 bases). CDR3 nucleotides: TGTGCCAGCAGACAGGTCTCTGGAGACACCATATATTTT. Its translation: CASRQVSGDTIYF.